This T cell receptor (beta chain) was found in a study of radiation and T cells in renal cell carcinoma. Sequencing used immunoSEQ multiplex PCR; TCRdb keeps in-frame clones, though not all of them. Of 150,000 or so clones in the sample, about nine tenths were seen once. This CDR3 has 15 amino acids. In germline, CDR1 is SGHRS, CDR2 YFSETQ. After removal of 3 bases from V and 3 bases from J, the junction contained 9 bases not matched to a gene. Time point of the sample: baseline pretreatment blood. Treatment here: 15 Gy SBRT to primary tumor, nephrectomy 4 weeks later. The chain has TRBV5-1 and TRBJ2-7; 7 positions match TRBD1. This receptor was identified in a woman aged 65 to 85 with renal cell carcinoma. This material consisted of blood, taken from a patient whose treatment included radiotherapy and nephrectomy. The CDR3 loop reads CASSSPDRKGYEQYF. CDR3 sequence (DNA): TGCGCCAGCAGCTCCCCGGACAGGAAAGGCTACGAGCAGTACTTC.